This T cell receptor beta chain was captured by sequencing in a study of Graves' ophthalmopathy and Graves' hyperthyroidism. This clonotype was picked up many times. Its antigen is not known. Investigators amplified TCR beta CDR3 regions from RNA transcripts. Investigators did first-round RT-PCR with HTBI primers, then second-round multiplex PCR. TCRdb independently ran MiXCR on the multiplex PCR reads; one entry per CDR3 protein. The sample holds about 420,000 distinct CDR3 sequences, 20% to 25% seen once. The CDR3 runs 15 residues. Trimming removed 4 bases from V and 1 base from J, with 13 bases in between. The germline gives CDR1 MDHEN, CDR2 SYDVKM. General study results and limits: Forecasting of ophthalmopathy progression by the model achieved almost 71% sensitivity and about 77% specificity. In blood, most expanded thyroid clonotypes above 0.001 frequency were also detected. The 13-signature model separated ophthalmopathy from stable hyperthyroidism at almost 90% sensitivity and nearly 83% specificity.

Material for sequencing was peripheral blood. The V and J genes are TRBV28 and TRBJ2-5; D is perhaps TRBD2 (5 bases). The sequence was obtained from a young woman with stable Graves' hyperthyroidism. CDR3 in DNA: TGTGCCAGCAGTTCTACCTGGAGCGGCCAAGAGACCCAGTACTTC. As protein: CASSSTWSGQETQYF.